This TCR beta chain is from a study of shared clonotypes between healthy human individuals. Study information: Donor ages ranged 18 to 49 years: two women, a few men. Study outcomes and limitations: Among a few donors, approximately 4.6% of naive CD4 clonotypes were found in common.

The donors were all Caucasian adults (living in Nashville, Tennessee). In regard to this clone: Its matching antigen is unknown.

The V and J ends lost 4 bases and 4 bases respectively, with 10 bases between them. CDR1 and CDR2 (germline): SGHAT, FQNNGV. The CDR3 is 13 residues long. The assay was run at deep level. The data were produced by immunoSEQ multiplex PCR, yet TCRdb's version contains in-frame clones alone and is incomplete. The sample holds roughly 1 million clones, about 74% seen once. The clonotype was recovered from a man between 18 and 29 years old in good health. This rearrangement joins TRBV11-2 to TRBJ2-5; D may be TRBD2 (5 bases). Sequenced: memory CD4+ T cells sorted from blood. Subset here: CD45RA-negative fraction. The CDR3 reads CASSYGVGETQYF. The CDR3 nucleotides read TGTGCCAGCAGCTACGGGGTAGGAGAGACCCAGTACTTC.